This T cell receptor beta chain was found in a study of cytomegalovirus exposure and HLA in healthy donors. The CDR3 consists of 16 residues. Unmatched junction bases numbered 12, after V lost 6 bases and J lost 3 bases. CDR1 and CDR2 from the germline V gene are MDHEN and SYDVKM. Method: immunoSEQ multiplex PCR; TCRdb's copy keeps in-frame clones and lacks some. The data hold more than 200,000 clones, with roughly 88% observed a single time. The sequence was collected from a woman in her thirties in good health and CMV-seronegative. This chain links TRBV28 with TRBJ2-7, with 9 bases lining up with TRBD2. Sample: PBMCs. CDR3 sequence reads: CASRLTSGSVGYEQYF. The CDR3 DNA follows: TGTGCCAGCAGATTGACTAGCGGCTCCGTCGGCTACGAGCAGTACTTC.